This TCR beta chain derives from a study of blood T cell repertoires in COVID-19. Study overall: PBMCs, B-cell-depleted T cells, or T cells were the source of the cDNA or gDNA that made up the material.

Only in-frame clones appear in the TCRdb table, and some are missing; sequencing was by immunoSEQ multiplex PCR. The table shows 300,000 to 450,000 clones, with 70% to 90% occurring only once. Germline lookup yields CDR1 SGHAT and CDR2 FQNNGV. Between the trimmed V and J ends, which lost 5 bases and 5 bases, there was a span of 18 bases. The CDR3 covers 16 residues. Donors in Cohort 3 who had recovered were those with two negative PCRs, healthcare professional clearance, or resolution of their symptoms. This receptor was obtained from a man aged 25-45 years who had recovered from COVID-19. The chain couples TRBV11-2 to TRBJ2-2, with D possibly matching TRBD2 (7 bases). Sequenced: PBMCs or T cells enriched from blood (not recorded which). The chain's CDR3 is CASSLGGGPRTGELFF. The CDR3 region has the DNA TGTGCCAGCAGCCTGGGGGGGGGCCCTCGGACCGGGGAGCTGTTTTTT.